This T cell receptor (beta chain) was captured by sequencing in a study of blood T cell repertoires in COVID-19. The wider study: Samples taken during acute and convalescent COVID-19 were collected in the United States, Italy and Spain. PBMCs, B-cell-depleted T cells, or T cells provided the cDNA or gDNA that made up the material.

Data came from immunoSEQ multiplex PCR; TCRdb stores just in-frame clones and leaves some out. The sample has approximately 180,000 clones, around three quarters seen once. Participant ages covered roughly 18 to 89 years across 20 to 25 US areas. About this clone: Compared with germline, one end of the junction differs, possibly owing to a read error.

CDR1 is MGHRA, CDR2 YSYEKL, per germline. CDR3 size: 15 residues. This receptor was identified in a woman in her 50s with acute COVID-19. The sequenced sample consisted of PBMCs or T cells enriched from blood (not recorded which). This rearrangement joins TRBV4-1 to TRBJ1-5; possible D gene TRBD1, 5 bases. Here the CDR3 reads CASSQQDNPNRPQHF. CDR3 coding DNA: TGCGCCAGCAGCCAACAGGACAACCCCAATCGGCCCCAGCATTTT.